What follows are 23 T cell receptor beta chains derived from one specimen sequenced in a study of T cell responses to AZD1222 COVID-19 vaccine. The method was immunoSEQ multiplex PCR; TCRdb's version includes in-frame clones alone and lacks a portion of them. The sample holds about 110,000 clones, about 85% seen once. This specimen was peripheral blood, taken on day 0 of AZD1222 vaccination. The source of these receptors is an adult in good health.

The chain uses TRBV4-1 and TRBJ2-4; 9 bases align to TRBD2. Trimming cost V 4 bases and J 2 bases; bases outside gene matches: 9. The CDR3 spans 17 residues. Germline CDR1 is MGHRA and CDR2 is YSYEKL. Written as DNA, the CDR3 is TGCGCCAGCAGCCCCCAGGAGCGGGGGGTAACCAAAAACATTCAGTACTTC. Residues: CASSPQERGVTKNIQYF.

This clone was recorded once. The chain uses TRBV28 and TRBJ1-2; weak D call: TRBD1 (6 bases). CDR1 and CDR2 (germline): MDHEN, SYDVKM. Trimming stripped 4 bases from V and 7 bases from J, with 19 bases between. The CDR3 extends over 15 amino acids. The CDR3 coding sequence is TGTGCCAGCAGTTCCCGGGGGCAGGGTCTAGGTGGCTACACCTTC. Translated: CASSSRGQGLGGYTF.

The chain is built from TRBV5-1 and TRBJ2-1; no firm D call. The CDR3 spans 13 residues. The germline gives CDR1 SGHRS, CDR2 YFSETQ. With 5 bases removed from V and 2 bases from J, the gap between germline ends came to 8 bases. The CDR3 protein is CASSTSAYNEQFF. As DNA, the CDR3 is TGCGCCAGCAGTACCTCGGCCTACAATGAGCAGTTCTTC.

This sequence joins TRBV5-1 and TRBJ2-5; D ambiguous. Per germline, CDR1 SGHRS and CDR2 YFSETQ. The CDR3 has 13 amino acids. Trimming removed 4 bases at V and 5 bases at J, with 12 bases between. The CDR3 loop reads CASSMGYSETQYF. The CDR3 nucleotides are TGCGCCAGCAGCATGGGGTACTCGGAGACCCAGTACTTC.

This CDR3 is CASSQGINFEAFF. The CDR3 bases are TGTGCCAGCAGCCAAGGGATAAACTTTGAAGCTTTCTTT. This sequence joins TRBV14 and TRBJ1-1; D is unclear. V lost 1 base and J lost 7, with 10 bases in between. Germline values: CDR1 SGHDN, CDR2 FVKESK. This CDR3 is built from 13 residues.

The V call is TRBV15, the J call TRBJ2-3; a weak D match, TRBD1 (5 bases). CDR1 and CDR2 (germline): LNHNV, YYDKDF (reference sequence). The CDR3 sequence is 15 residues long. The V gene lost 3 bases and the J gene lost 3 bases, with 13 bases spanning the gap. CDR3 loop: CATSRWAGKTDTQYF. The CDR3 DNA follows: TGTGCCACCAGCAGGTGGGCAGGGAAGACAGATACGCAGTATTTT.

With regard to this clone: Other DNA sequences from this sample encode an identical CDR3 as well. The CDR3 DNA sequence: TGTGCCAGCAGCCTCGGCCGAGGGGACACTGAAGCTTTCTTT. Protein product: CASSLGRGDTEAFF. This chain links TRBV5-4 with TRBJ1-1, with a tentative D call TRBD1 (5 bases). Germline V CDR1 and CDR2: SGHNT, YYREEE (reference sequence). The CDR3 sequence is 14 residues long. The V end lost 4 bases, the J end lost 3 bases, and 13 bases lay between the germline ends.

The chain employs TRBV4-1 and TRBJ1-5; no clear D. With 4 bases removed from V and 2 bases from J, the gap between germline ends came to 6 bases. This CDR3 contains 13 residues. Germline V gives CDR1 MGHRA, CDR2 YSYEKL. The CDR3 sequence: CASSREGNQPQHF. The CDR3 region has the DNA TGCGCCAGCAGCCGGGAGGGCAATCAGCCCCAGCATTTT.

The chain is built from TRBV28 and TRBJ2-5; 9 nucleotides line up with TRBD2. Germline CDR1 reads MDHEN; CDR2 reads SYDVKM. Trimming at V came to 8 bases and at J to 5 bases, leaving 15 bases not matched to a gene. The CDR3 length is 16 residues. CDR3 sequence (DNA): TGTGCCAGCTCCCCCCTCGGCGCGGGGGGGCTGGAGACCCAGTACTTC. Encoded protein: CASSPLGAGGLETQYF.

The chain combines TRBV3-1 (or the pseudogene TRBV3-2) with TRBJ2-5, with D maybe TRBD2 (5 bases). The CDR3 is 13 amino acids. Germline-derived CDR1 and CDR2 are LGHDT and YNNKEL (reference sequence). Deletions cut 2 bases from V and 2 bases from J, with 6 bases between. CDR3 DNA: TGTGCCAGCAGCCAACGGACTCAAGAGACCCAGTACTTC. It codes for CASSQRTQETQYF.

The V and J genes are TRBV7-3 and TRBJ2-3; D is perhaps TRBD1 (6 bases). The CDR3 consists of 14 residues. Germline V lookup: CDR1 SGHTA, CDR2 FQGTGA. V was pared by 5 bases and J by 0 bases, with 9 bases between. The CDR3 bases are TGTGCCAGCAGCCAAGGACAGAGCACAGATACGCAGTATTTT. This gives the protein CASSQGQSTDTQYF.

The V and J genes are TRBV27 and TRBJ1-1; D unresolved. The CDR3 has 15 residues. Germline loops: CDR1 MNHEY, CDR2 SMNVEV (reference sequence). Trimming took 6 bases from V and 4 from J, leaving 18 bases between them. CDR3 loop: CASSQARGLGTEAFF. The CDR3 coding sequence is TGTGCCAGCAGCCAAGCTCGGGGATTAGGCACTGAAGCTTTCTTT.

This clone was counted a single time. The chain couples TRBV7-2 to TRBJ2-3; 8 nucleotides match TRBD2. This CDR3 has 15 residues. Trimming removed 6 bases from V and 0 bases from J; junction bases left unmatched: 5. CDR1 is SGHTA and CDR2 is FQGNSA in the germline V gene. CDR3 in DNA: TGTGCCAGCAGTATAGCGGGGCCCAGCACAGATACGCAGTATTTT. As protein: CASSIAGPSTDTQYF.

The CDR3 reads CASSLNREAFF. In DNA form, the CDR3 reads TGTGCCAGCAGTTTAAACAGGGAAGCTTTCTTT. This chain connects TRBV12-3 or TRBV12-4 to TRBJ1-1; possibly TRBD1 for D (5 bases). The germline V and J ends were trimmed by 2 bases and 8 bases, with 6 bases remaining between them. The CDR3 is made up of 11 amino acids.

This chain links TRBV3-1 (or the pseudogene TRBV3-2) with TRBJ1-5, with D maybe TRBD1 (5 bases). With 5 bases removed from V and 9 bases from J, the gap between germline ends came to 11 bases. In germline, CDR1 is LGHDT, CDR2 YNNKEL (reference sequence). This CDR3 is built from 12 residues. The CDR3 spells CASSRGPGPQHF. In nucleotides, the CDR3 is TGTGCCAGCAGCAGGGGCCCCGGGCCCCAGCATTTT.

This chain connects TRBV10-2 to TRBJ1-1; the D gene is possibly TRBD1 (5 bases). Between the trimmed V and J ends, which lost 7 bases and 0 bases, there was a span of 9 bases. Germline assignment: CDR1 WSHSY and CDR2 SAAADI. This CDR3 is built from 13 residues. Here the CDR3 reads CASTGGMNTEAFF. In DNA form, the CDR3 reads TGCGCCAGCACGGGGGGAATGAACACTGAAGCTTTCTTT.

V usage is TRBV2 and J usage is TRBJ1-2, with D uncertain. The CDR3 is 13 residues long. With 2 bases removed from V and 8 bases from J, the gap between germline ends came to 12 bases. Germline lookup yields CDR1 SNHLY and CDR2 FYNNEI. The chain's CDR3 is CASSESRIGGYTF. CDR3 in DNA: TGTGCCAGCAGTGAAAGCCGGATCGGGGGCTACACCTTC.

This chain connects TRBV2 to TRBJ1-2; D may be TRBD1 (5 bases). V was cut by 9 bases and J by 2 bases, with 13 bases left in between. CDR3 length: 13 residues. From germline, CDR1 is SNHLY and CDR2 FYNNEI. CDR3 in amino acids: CARGRDRNYGYTF. Written as DNA, the CDR3 is TGTGCCAGAGGCAGGGACCGAAACTATGGCTACACCTTC. Combining the CDR3 with reference TRBV2 and TRBJ1-2 gives the whole variable domain EPEVTQTPSHQVTQMGQEVILRCVPISNHLYFYWYRQILGQKVEFLVSFYNNEISEKSEIFDDQFSVERPDGSNFTLKIRSTKLEDSAMYFCARGRDRNYGYTFGSGTRLTVV.

CDR3 residues: CASSLPRAGRGETQYF. In nucleotides, the CDR3 is TGTGCCAGCAGCCTCCCCCGAGCGGGGAGAGGGGAGACCCAGTACTTC. The J gene is TRBJ2-5, the V gene TRBV5-4, with TRBD2 identical over 7 bases. Per the germline V gene, CDR1 is SGHNT and CDR2 is YYREEE (reference sequence). This CDR3 comprises 16 residues. The ends lost 4 bases at V and 5 bases at J; junction bases unmatched: 14.

This clone was detected a few times. Other DNA sequences in the same sample also yield this CDR3. The chain links TRBV6-1 to TRBJ2-3; 10 bases are shared with TRBD2. CDR1 and CDR2 (germline): MNHNS, SASEGT. V was clipped by 4 bases and J by 2 bases; unmatched bases: 6. The CDR3 is 16 amino acids. The CDR3 loop is CASSVGTSGATDTQYF. CDR3 sequence (DNA): TGTGCCAGCAGTGTGGGAACTAGCGGGGCCACAGATACGCAGTATTTT.

The CDR3: CASRGTGGRYGYTF. CDR3 bases: TGTGCCAGCAGGGGGACAGGTGGCCGCTATGGCTACACCTTC. The V gene is TRBV27, the J gene TRBJ1-2; 8 bases fit TRBD1. CDR1 and CDR2 (germline): MNHEY, SMNVEV (reference sequence). V was clipped by 6 bases and J by 4 bases; unmatched bases: 7. The CDR3 loop spans 14 amino acids.

This rearrangement joins TRBV6-6 to TRBJ1-2; 11 nucleotides match TRBD1. The V segment lost 6 bases and the J segment 0 bases; nucleotides outside the gene matches: 15. In germline, CDR1 is MNHNY, CDR2 SVGAGI (reference sequence). The CDR3 consists of 19 residues. In DNA, the CDR3 is TGTGCCAGCAGCTCTCTAGTCCGGACAGGGGGCACAACTAACTATGGCTACACCTTC. Amino acid sequence: CASSSLVRTGGTTNYGYTF.

This clone appeared once. The V call is TRBV18, the J call TRBJ1-1; D not certain. V lost 4 bases and J 10 bases, leaving 16 bases between the germline ends. CDR3 length: 13 residues. Germline V lookup: CDR1 KGHSH, CDR2 LQKENI. CDR3 bases: TGTGCCAGCTCACTGGGCCTCGAGCGCGGAGCTTTCTTT. Protein product: CASSLGLERGAFF.